Following are 19 T cell receptor beta chains from one sample sequenced in a study of blood T cell repertoires in COVID-19. Measured with immunoSEQ multiplex PCR; TCRdb has only the in-frame clones, and not every one. Of about 390,000 clones in the sample, 80% to 90% were seen once. Specimen: peripheral blood. The source of these receptors is an older woman with COVID-19, enrolled during active disease.

The chain joins TRBV6-6 to TRBJ2-7, with 9 bases matching TRBD1. CDR3 length: 13 residues. Germline CDR1 reads MNHNY; CDR2 reads SVGAGI (reference sequence). Trimming took 8 bases from V and 7 from J; bases not matched to a gene: 9. DNA for the CDR3: TGTGCCAGCTCTTGGGACAGGGAATGGGAGCAGTACTTC. Translated: CASSWDREWEQYF.

The genes are TRBV7-2 and TRBJ1-1; 9 bases agree with TRBD1. This CDR3 region has 17 residues. V was pared by 0 bases and J by 6 bases, with 11 bases of the junction left unmatched. CDR1 is SGHTA and CDR2 is FQGNSA in the germline V gene. The CDR3 sequence is CASSLAFPGQGLAEAFF. CDR3 bases: TGTGCCAGCAGCTTAGCATTTCCCGGACAGGGGTTGGCTGAAGCTTTCTTT.

The J gene is TRBJ2-7, the V gene TRBV19; possibly TRBD1 for D (6 bases). V shed 6 bases and J shed 2 bases, with 14 bases lying between them. CDR3 length: 14 residues. The germline gives CDR1 LNHDA, CDR2 SQIVND (reference sequence). This CDR3 reads CASSGQPFTYEQYF. The CDR3 region has the DNA TGTGCCAGTAGCGGACAGCCCTTCACCTACGAGCAGTACTTC.

The rearrangement links TRBV5-8 to TRBJ2-7; no reliable D call. The CDR3 length is 14 residues. Trimming shortened V by 4 bases and J by 0 bases, and 11 bases separated the two germline ends. Per germline, CDR1 SGHTS and CDR2 YDEGEE. CDR3 in DNA: TGTGCCAGCAGCGCGTCCGGTAGCTCCTACGAGCAGTACTTC. Translation: CASSASGSSYEQYF.

The V call is TRBV7-6, the J call TRBJ1-3; D is perhaps TRBD1 (6 bases). The V and J ends lost 3 bases and 2 bases respectively, with 20 bases between them. Germline-derived CDR1 and CDR2 are SGHVS and FNYEAQ. This CDR3 has 18 residues. CDR3 nucleotide sequence: TGTGCCAGCAGCTTTGAAGACAGGCGGTGGTCTACTGGAAACACCATATATTTT. Its protein is CASSFEDRRWSTGNTIYF.

The V and J genes are TRBV5-1 and TRBJ1-2; D is undetermined. Germline V gives CDR1 SGHRS, CDR2 YFSETQ. The V gene lost 3 bases and the J gene lost 4 bases, with 7 bases spanning the gap. The CDR3 covers 12 residues. CDR3 residues: CASSSNFYGYTF. The CDR3 nucleotides read TGCGCCAGCAGCTCTAATTTCTATGGCTACACCTTC.

CDR3 sequence: CASSEVTDYNEQFF. The CDR3 nucleotides read TGTGCCAGCAGTGAAGTAACAGACTACAATGAGCAGTTCTTC. The chain joins TRBV2 to TRBJ2-1, with D unclear. V lost 1 base, J lost 3 bases, and 7 bases lay in between. CDR1 SNHLY and CDR2 FYNNEI come from the germline V gene. This CDR3 has 14 amino acids.

The gene calls are TRBV5-1 and TRBJ1-1, with D possibly TRBD1 on 5 matching bases. The CDR3 is 14 amino acids. Germline lookup yields CDR1 SGHRS and CDR2 YFSETQ. With 7 bases removed from V and 3 bases from J, the gap between germline ends came to 16 bases. CDR3 amino acids: CASGGSRADTEAFF. The CDR3 region has the DNA TGCGCCAGCGGGGGGAGCAGGGCGGACACTGAAGCTTTCTTT.

The chain joins TRBV7-3 to TRBJ2-3, with TRBD1 identical over 8 bases. After removal of 2 bases from V and 5 bases from J, the junction contained 12 bases not matched to a gene. The CDR3 runs to 17 residues. CDR1 and CDR2 from the germline V gene are SGHTA and FQGTGA. CDR3: CASSLESRVRGQDTQYF. CDR3 DNA sequence: TGTGCCAGCAGCTTAGAGTCCCGTGTCAGGGGGCAAGATACGCAGTATTTT.

The rearrangement joins TRBV7-9 to TRBJ1-1, with 8 bases fitting TRBD1. Germline-derived CDR1 and CDR2 are SEHNR and FQNEAQ (reference sequence). The CDR3 is 17 residues long. The J segment lost 5 bases and the V segment lost 4 bases, leaving 15 bases of the junction unmatched. DNA for the CDR3: TGTGCCAGCAGCTCTAGCCCCGGACAGGGAGGCACTACTGAAGCTTTCTTT. This gives the protein CASSSSPGQGGTTEAFF.

The chain joins TRBV7-9 to TRBJ2-5, with 8 nucleotides matching TRBD1. The germline V gene encodes CDR1 SEHNR and CDR2 FQNEAQ (reference sequence). This CDR3 has 13 residues. The trim removed 5 bases at V and 4 bases at J, leaving 3 bases unmatched. CDR3 sequence reads: CASSDRGRETQYF. CDR3 DNA: TGTGCCAGCAGCGACAGGGGTCGAGAGACCCAGTACTTC.

V usage is TRBV5-1 and J usage is TRBJ1-2; 8 positions agree with TRBD1. The ends lost 2 bases at V and 3 bases at J; junction bases unmatched: 9. The CDR3 is made up of 16 amino acids. Germline loops: CDR1 SGHRS, CDR2 YFSETQ. CDR3 coding DNA: TGCGCCAGCAGCTTCCGACCTGGACAGGGTGACTATGGCTACACCTTC. Its translation: CASSFRPGQGDYGYTF. The full variable domain, its missing parts supplied by reference TRBV5-1 and TRBJ1-2, is KAGVTQTPRYLIKTRGQQVTLSCSPISGHRSVSWYQQTPGQGLQFLFEYFSETQRNKGNFPGRFSGRQFSNSRSEMNVSTLELGDSALYLCASSFRPGQGDYGYTFGSGTRLTVV.

This clone was counted once. V and J are TRBV7-9 and TRBJ1-2, with D possibly being TRBD1 (5 bases). The V end was cut by 2 bases, the J end by 2 bases, with 9 bases between. CDR1 is SEHNR and CDR2 is FQNEAQ in the germline V gene (reference sequence). The CDR3 is 14 residues long. The CDR3 here is CASSLIAGNYGYTF. CDR3 in DNA: TGTGCCAGCAGCTTAATCGCAGGGAACTATGGCTACACCTTC. The full variable domain, completed using reference TRBV7-9 and TRBJ1-2, is DTGVSQNPRHKITKRGQNVTFRCDPISEHNRLYWYRQTLGQGPEFLTYFQNEAQLEKSRLLSDRFSAERPKGSFSTLEIQRTEQGDSAMYLCASSLIAGNYGYTFGSGTRLTVV.

This clone was seen a single time. V and J are TRBV7-3 and TRBJ2-2; 9 positions match TRBD2. CDR3 size: 16 residues. Germline assignment: CDR1 SGHTA and CDR2 FQGTGA. The V and J ends lost 2 bases and 3 bases, in that order; junction bases with no gene match: 4. The CDR3 DNA is TGTGCCAGCAGCTTAGCGGGGGGGTACTACACCGGGGAGCTGTTTTTT. Translation gives CASSLAGGYYTGELFF.

The chain is built from TRBV9 and TRBJ1-1; the D gene is possibly TRBD1 (5 bases). V was clipped by 3 bases and J by 5 bases, with 11 bases between them. Germline V gene lookup returns CDR1 SGDLS and CDR2 YYNGEE. The CDR3 runs 13 residues. CDR3 in amino acids: CASSEEGLTEAFF. Written as DNA, the CDR3 is TGTGCCAGCAGCGAGGAGGGGCTTACTGAAGCTTTCTTT.

This clone has only a few counts. The V and J genes are TRBV6-5 and TRBJ1-2; 8 nucleotides agree with TRBD1. J was trimmed by 7 bases and V by 6 bases; bases with no gene match: 13. The CDR3 totals 15 residues. Germline loops: CDR1 MNHEY, CDR2 SVGAGI. CDR3 DNA sequence: TGTGCCAGCAGACACCGTCTGGACAGGGTGCGTGGCTACACCTTC. Translated, it gives CASRHRLDRVRGYTF.

This sequence joins TRBV28 and TRBJ1-5; 8 positions agree with TRBD1. This CDR3 is built from 14 residues. The V and J ends lost 5 bases and 6 bases, in that order; junction bases with no gene match: 6. Looked up from germline, CDR1 is MDHEN and CDR2 is SYDVKM. The CDR3 region has the DNA TGTGCCAGCAGTCGGACAGGGAGTTTTCAGCCCCAGCATTTT. Amino acid sequence: CASSRTGSFQPQHF.

J is TRBJ2-5 and V is TRBV9; 7 bases match TRBD1. V lost 4 bases, J lost 0 bases, and 6 bases stayed unmatched. This CDR3 is 15 amino acids long. Germline-derived CDR1 and CDR2 are SGDLS and YYNGEE. CDR3 coding DNA: TGTGCCAGCAGCCGAACGGACAGGAACCAAGAGACCCAGTACTTC. This codes for CASSRTDRNQETQYF.

This clone was observed a few times. This chain uses TRBV27 with TRBJ1-5; a possible D gene is TRBD1 (5 bases). Germline values: CDR1 MNHEY, CDR2 SMNVEV (reference sequence). V lost 6 bases and J lost 4, with 16 bases in between. CDR3 length equals 15 residues. The CDR3 DNA is TGTGCCAGCAGGGGGGGGGTGATGGGTAATCAGCCCCAGCATTTT. It codes for CASRGGVMGNQPQHF.